This record concerns one T cell receptor (beta chain) sequence. These data belong to a study of blood T cell repertoires in COVID-19. Source study methods: Amplification of reference gene primers was used by the study to estimate nucleated cell counts. The method was immunoSEQ multiplex PCR; TCRdb's version includes in-frame clones alone and lacks a portion of them. Clone size and the V and J calls come from that table; the DNA yielded D and trimming. The sample includes 200,000 to 250,000 clones, 80% to 85% seen only once; the top ten take more than 2%. The CDR3 spans 14 residues. The ends lost 5 bases at V and 5 bases at J; junction bases unmatched: 6. Germline-derived CDR1 and CDR2 are SGHVS and FQNEAQ.

The receptor's source is a woman aged 55-70 years with acute or convalescent COVID-19. Sequencing input: peripheral blood. The chain is built from TRBV7-8 and TRBJ1-2; TRBD1 matches at 9 bases. CDR3 loop: CASSRADRGYGYTF. As DNA, the CDR3 is TGTGCCAGCAGCCGAGCTGACAGGGGGTATGGCTACACCTTC.